This T cell receptor beta chain was sequenced during a study of blood T cell repertoires in COVID-19. Study as a whole: There were acute and convalescent COVID-19 samples, and they came from the United States, Italy and Spain. PBMCs, B-cell-depleted T cells, or T cells provided the cDNA or gDNA that made up the material.

Germline CDR1 and CDR2: SGHRS and YFSETQ. This CDR3 is built from 16 residues. V was trimmed by 2 bases and J by 4 bases, leaving 18 bases between them. Original data processing: Amplification with reference gene primers provided the estimates of nucleated cell counts. This table comes from immunoSEQ multiplex PCR, and its TCRdb copy is limited to in-frame clones, with some not included. The DNA gave D and trimming, while V, J and clone size come from that table. The sample consists of some 160,000 clones, 80% to 90% of them appearing once. Sequencing input: peripheral blood. The TCR was taken from a woman aged 70-85 years who had recovered from COVID-19. The V call is TRBV5-1, the J call TRBJ2-5, with a possible D match to TRBD1 (5 bases). CDR3 loop: CASSLPKGAPLETQYF. The CDR3 region has the DNA TGCGCCAGCAGCTTACCCAAAGGGGCCCCCTTAGAGACCCAGTACTTC.